This T cell receptor beta chain originates from a study of blood T cell repertoires in COVID-19. Study at large: Donors in the United States, Italy and Spain gave samples during acute or convalescent COVID-19.

Assay: immunoSEQ multiplex PCR; the TCRdb copy retains only in-frame clones and omits some. In the table there are roughly 130,000 clones, 70% to 80% of which are singletons. The germline V gene has CDR1 SGHKS and CDR2 YYEKEE (reference sequence). Trimming removed 6 bases at V and 2 bases at J, with 12 bases between. The CDR3 contains 14 residues. J is TRBJ2-1 and V is TRBV5-5; D might be TRBD2 (5 bases). Sequenced input: peripheral blood. The TCR originated in a woman in her 70s with COVID-19, enrolled during active disease. Written as DNA, the CDR3 is TGTGCCAGCACCCTACTAGGCCCCTACAATGAGCAGTTCTTC. Encoded protein: CASTLLGPYNEQFF.